The 2 T cell receptor beta chains given below trace back to one sample, sequenced in a study of T cells in Graves' hyperthyroidism and ophthalmopathy. RNA transcripts were the template for amplifying TCR beta CDR3 regions. HTBI primers drove first-round RT-PCR of the TCR CDR3. In TCRdb, the multiplex PCR reads were re-called with MiXCR into one record per CDR3 protein. This sample has about 400,000 distinct CDR3 sequences, with just under 15% found just once. The sample was blood. Receptors were obtained from a woman aged 25-40 years with Graves' hyperthyroidism.

A remark on this clonotype: This may stem from a read error, because a much larger clone lies one nucleotide away. This chain uses TRBV11-2 with TRBJ1-2; D ambiguous. This CDR3 region has 16 residues. V lost 5 bases to trimming and J lost 0 bases, with 16 bases between them. The germline gives CDR1 SGHAT, CDR2 FQNNGV. DNA of the CDR3: TGTGCCAGCAGCCCGAGGGCCAAATGGACTAACTATGGCTACACCTTC. As protein: CASSPRAKWTNYGYTF.

This clonotype was seen repeatedly, ten times or more. V and J are TRBV3-1 and TRBJ2-3, with 11 bases matching TRBD2. CDR1 is LGHDT, CDR2 YNNKEL, per germline (reference sequence). V lost 6 bases, J lost 2 bases, and 4 bases stayed unmatched. The length of the CDR3 is 15 residues. Written as DNA, the CDR3 is TGTGCCAGCAGACTAGCGGGAGCGACCACAGATACGCAGTATTTT. Its translation: CASRLAGATTDTQYF.